A selection of T cell receptor beta chains follows, all from one sample in a study of CD8 T cells in ankylosing spondylitis. TCRdb reprocessed the 5' RACE reads via MiXCR and lists one record per CDR3 protein. The sample consists of about 540,000 distinct CDR3 sequences, about 12% of them appearing once. The sample comprised blood, either unsorted or a sorted T cell fraction (not recorded which). The source of these receptors is a male donor with ankylosing spondylitis. Each CDR3 is given with its conserved first and last residue. D genes are given only for firm matches. Where a row states a size, it is once, few, many or the class of an expanded clone; other rows omit it.

V: TRBV20-1; size: NA; D: NA; J: TRBJ2-3; DNA: TGCAGTGCTAGGGGGAGAGTAGATACGCAGTATTTT; CDR3: CSARGRVDTQYF
V: TRBV3-1; size: NA; D: NA; J: TRBJ2-7; DNA: TGTGCCAGCAGCCAAGAACAGGCCCCAGAGTACTTC; CDR3: CASSQEQAPEYF
V: TRBV12-3/TRBV12-4; size: NA; D: NA; J: TRBJ1-2; DNA: TGTGCCAGCAGTTTGTCCCTACCGGCGACTACCTTC; CDR3: CASSLSLPATTF
V: TRBV7-2; size: NA; D: TRBD1; J: TRBJ1-2; DNA: TGTGCCAGCAGCTGGGGACAGGAGAGGAGCTACACCTTC; CDR3: CASSWGQERSYTF
V: TRBV7-8; size: few; D: TRBD2; J: TRBJ2-2; DNA: TGTGCCAGCAGCCTCCGACTAGCGGGAGGGGAAACCGGGGAGCTGTTTTTT; CDR3: CASSLRLAGGETGELFF
V: TRBV20-1; size: NA; D: NA; J: TRBJ1-1; DNA: TGCAGTGCTAGGGTAGTCGGTGCTATGAACACTGAAGCTTTCTTT; CDR3: CSARVVGAMNTEAFF
V: TRBV15; size: few; D: NA; J: TRBJ2-5; DNA: TGTGCCACCAGCAGAGAAGAGACCCAGTACTTC; CDR3: CATSREETQYF
V: TRBV12-3/TRBV12-4; size: NA; D: NA; J: TRBJ2-5; DNA: TGTGCCAGCAGCTCCGAGATCAGAGAACAGTACTTC; CDR3: CASSSEIREQYF
V: TRBV6-1; size: many; D: NA; J: TRBJ1-2; DNA: TGTGCCAGCAGTGAAATGGGTGGCTGGGGCTACACCTTC; CDR3: CASSEMGGWGYTF
V: TRBV6-5; size: NA; D: NA; J: TRBJ1-1; DNA: TGTGCCAGTGGAGGTTGGAACACTGAAGCTTTCTTT; CDR3: CASGGWNTEAFF
V: TRBV18; size: few; D: NA; J: TRBJ2-7; DNA: TGTGCCAGCTCACTGACAGGTGGTTTGGGCGAGCAGTACTTC; CDR3: CASSLTGGLGEQYF
V: TRBV5-1; size: NA; D: NA; J: TRBJ2-1; DNA: TGCGCCAGCAGCGTTGGGCCCCAAGGGCAGTTCTTC; CDR3: CASSVGPQGQFF
V: TRBV5-1; size: NA; D: NA; J: TRBJ2-6; DNA: TGCGCCAGCAGCTCTCCAGGGCCTGGGGCCAACGTCCTGACTTTC; CDR3: CASSSPGPGANVLTF
V: TRBV12-3/TRBV12-4; size: NA; D: TRBD2; J: TRBJ2-1; DNA: TGTGCCAGCACCTTCCGACTAGCGGGAGGCCACAATGAGCAGTTCTTC; CDR3: CASTFRLAGGHNEQFF
V: TRBV7-6; size: few; D: TRBD2; J: TRBJ2-1; DNA: TGTGCCAGCAGACTAGGGACTAGCGGAAATGAGCAGTTCTTC; CDR3: CASRLGTSGNEQFF
V: TRBV5-6; size: few; D: TRBD1; J: TRBJ2-5; DNA: TGTGCCAGCAGAAGTACAGGGGCAGAGACCCAGTACTTC; CDR3: CASRSTGAETQYF
V: TRBV2; size: many; D: NA; J: TRBJ2-1; DNA: TGTGCCAGCAGTGAACAGGGACCGTACAATGAGCAGTTCTTC; CDR3: CASSEQGPYNEQFF
V: TRBV24-1; size: NA; D: NA; J: TRBJ1-2; DNA: TGTGCCACCAGTCAGGGAGCGACCTATGGCTACACCTTC; CDR3: CATSQGATYGYTF
V: TRBV29-1; size: few; D: NA; J: TRBJ2-7; DNA: TGCAGCGCTACGTTGCCCACGGACGAGCAGTACTTC; CDR3: CSATLPTDEQYF
V: TRBV24-1; size: NA; D: NA; J: TRBJ1-1; DNA: TGTGCCACCAGTGTGGGACAAAACACTGAAGCTTTCTTT; CDR3: CATSVGQNTEAFF
V: TRBV5-5; size: once; D: TRBD2; J: TRBJ2-7; DNA: TGTGCCAGCAGCTTGGATAGGGCGGGAGAAGTGGCGCAGTACTTC; CDR3: CASSLDRAGEVAQYF
V: TRBV20-1; size: NA; D: TRBD2; J: TRBJ2-7; DNA: TGCAGTGCTAGAGTAGCGGGAGGGCCGGGTGAGCAGTACTTC; CDR3: CSARVAGGPGEQYF
V: TRBV3-1; size: NA; D: TRBD2; J: TRBJ2-3; DNA: TGTGCCAGCAGCCCGGGACAGTTGCTAGCGGGAGGCGGTACGCAGTATTTT; CDR3: CASSPGQLLAGGGTQYF
V: TRBV12-3/TRBV12-4; size: NA; D: TRBD1; J: TRBJ1-4; DNA: TGTGCCGTTTGGGGACAGGGGTATGAAAAACTGTTTTTT; CDR3: CAVWGQGYEKLFF
V: TRBV20-1; size: NA; D: TRBD2; J: TRBJ2-1; DNA: TGCAGTGCTAGAACACGACTAGCGGGGGACAATGAGCAGTTCTTC; CDR3: CSARTRLAGDNEQFF
V: TRBV15; size: NA; D: NA; J: TRBJ2-7; DNA: TGCGCCACCAGCAGAGAGCAATACGAGCAGTACTTC; CDR3: CATSREQYEQYF
V: TRBV7-2; size: many; D: NA; J: TRBJ1-5; DNA: TGTGCCAGCAGCTTAGGTAGGCAGTCCAATCAGCCCCAGCATTTT; CDR3: CASSLGRQSNQPQHF
V: TRBV12-3/TRBV12-4; size: NA; D: NA; J: TRBJ2-6; DNA: TGTGCCAGCAGTTTCCCTGACAGCTCTGGGGCCAACGTCCTGACTTTC; CDR3: CASSFPDSSGANVLTF
V: TRBV10-3; size: many; D: NA; J: TRBJ1-5; DNA: TGTGCCATCAGTGAGTCTTGGGGAGATCAGCCCCAGCATTTT; CDR3: CAISESWGDQPQHF
V: TRBV29-1; size: NA; D: NA; J: TRBJ2-1; DNA: TGCAGCGTTACCCCGACAGATTCGTACAATGAGCAGTTCTTC; CDR3: CSVTPTDSYNEQFF
V: TRBV24-1; size: NA; D: TRBD1; J: TRBJ1-1; DNA: TGTGCCACCAGTGGAAACAGGGGAGACACTGAAGCTTTCTTT; CDR3: CATSGNRGDTEAFF
V: TRBV20-1; size: few; D: TRBD1; J: TRBJ1-4; DNA: TGCAGTGCTAGGCCGGGACAGGGGCTCCAGGAGAATGAAAAACTGTTTTTT; CDR3: CSARPGQGLQENEKLFF
V: TRBV27; size: few; D: NA; J: TRBJ1-2; DNA: TGTGCCAGCAGTCCCAGTGTGTATACTAACTATGGCTACACCTTC; CDR3: CASSPSVYTNYGYTF
V: TRBV12-3/TRBV12-4; size: many; D: NA; J: TRBJ1-5; DNA: TGTGCCAGCAGCACCCGCCAAGACCAGCCCCAGCATTTT; CDR3: CASSTRQDQPQHF
V: TRBV18; size: NA; D: TRBD1; J: TRBJ1-2; DNA: TGTGCCAGCTCAACCCACAGGGGCGCAAACTATGGCTACACCTTC; CDR3: CASSTHRGANYGYTF
V: TRBV25-1; size: few; D: TRBD2; J: TRBJ2-1; DNA: TGTGCCAGCAGGGGGACTAGCGGGAGCTACAATGAGCAGTTCTTC; CDR3: CASRGTSGSYNEQFF
V: TRBV24-1; size: few; D: NA; J: TRBJ1-2; DNA: TGTGCCACCAGTGACAACCGCCCAGATACCTATGGCTACACCTTC; CDR3: CATSDNRPDTYGYTF
V: TRBV7-2; size: few; D: TRBD2; J: TRBJ2-2; DNA: TGTGCCAGCAGCCCACTAGCGGGTCGGTCCGGGGAGCTGTTTTTT; CDR3: CASSPLAGRSGELFF
V: TRBV25-1; size: NA; D: NA; J: TRBJ1-2; DNA: TGTGCCAGCAGTGAATATACCGACCCCATCGATGGCTACACCTTC; CDR3: CASSEYTDPIDGYTF
V: TRBV29-1; size: few; D: NA; J: TRBJ1-1; DNA: TGCAGCGTACCCCGAGAGGGTTTGAGGACTGAAGCTTTCTTT; CDR3: CSVPREGLRTEAFF
V: TRBV20-1; size: NA; D: NA; J: TRBJ2-5; DNA: TGCAGTGCCCGCCCTGGAGGGGGGTTTCGAACCCAGTACTTC; CDR3: CSARPGGGFRTQYF